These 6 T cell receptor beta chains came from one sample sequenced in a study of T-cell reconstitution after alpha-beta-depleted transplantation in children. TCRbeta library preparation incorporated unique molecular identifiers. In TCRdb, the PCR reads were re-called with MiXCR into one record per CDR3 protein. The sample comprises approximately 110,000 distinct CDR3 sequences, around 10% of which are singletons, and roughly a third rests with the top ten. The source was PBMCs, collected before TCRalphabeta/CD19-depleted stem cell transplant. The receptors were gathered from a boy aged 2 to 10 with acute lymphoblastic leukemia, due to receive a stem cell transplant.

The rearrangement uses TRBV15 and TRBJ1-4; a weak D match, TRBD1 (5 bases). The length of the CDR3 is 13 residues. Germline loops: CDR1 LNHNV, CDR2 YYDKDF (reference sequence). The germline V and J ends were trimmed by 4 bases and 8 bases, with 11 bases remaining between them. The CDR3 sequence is CATSKGRGEKLFF. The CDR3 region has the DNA TGTGCCACCAGCAAAGGCCGGGGGGAAAAACTGTTTTTT.

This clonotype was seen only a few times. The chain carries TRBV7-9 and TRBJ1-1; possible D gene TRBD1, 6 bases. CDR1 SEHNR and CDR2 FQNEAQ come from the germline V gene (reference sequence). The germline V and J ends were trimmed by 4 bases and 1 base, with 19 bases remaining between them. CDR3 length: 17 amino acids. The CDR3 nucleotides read TGTGCCAGCAGCTCCCTAGTTGGAAGACAGGAGAACACTGAAGCTTTCTTT. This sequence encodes CASSSLVGRQENTEAFF.

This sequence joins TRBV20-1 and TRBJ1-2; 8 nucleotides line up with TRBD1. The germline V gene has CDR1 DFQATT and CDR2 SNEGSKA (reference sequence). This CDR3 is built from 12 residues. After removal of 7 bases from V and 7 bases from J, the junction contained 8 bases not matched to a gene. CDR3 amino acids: CSVPDREVGYTF. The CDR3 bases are TGCAGTGTACCGGACAGGGAGGTTGGCTACACCTTC.

CDR3 sequence reads: CASSQDLQRSYEQYF. The CDR3 DNA follows: TGCGCCAGCAGCCAAGACCTACAGAGAAGCTACGAGCAGTACTTC. V gene TRBV4-1 combines with J gene TRBJ2-7; D not certain. Germline assignment: CDR1 MGHRA and CDR2 YSYEKL. The length of the CDR3 is 15 residues. Trimming pared 0 bases from V and 3 bases from J, leaving 12 bases between.

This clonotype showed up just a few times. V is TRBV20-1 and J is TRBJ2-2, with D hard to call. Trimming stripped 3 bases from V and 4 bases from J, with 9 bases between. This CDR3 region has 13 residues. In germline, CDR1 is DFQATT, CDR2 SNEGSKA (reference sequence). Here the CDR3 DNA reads TGCAGTGCTAGCGACATGGGCACCGGGGAGCTGTTTTTT. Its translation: CSASDMGTGELFF.

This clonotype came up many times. DNA of the CDR3: TGCAGCGTAGAGGGGGGCGCCGAGCAGTACTTC. This translates into CSVEGGAEQYF. The chain joins TRBV29-1 to TRBJ2-7; the D call may be TRBD1 or TRBD2 (6 bases each). The germline V and J ends were trimmed by 6 bases and 6 bases, with 12 bases remaining between them. Germline V lookup: CDR1 SQVTM, CDR2 ANQGSEA. This CDR3 has 11 residues.